This T cell receptor beta chain was captured in a study of blood T cell repertoires in COVID-19. On the study more broadly: T cells, B-cell-depleted T cells, or PBMCs supplied cDNA or gDNA.

This CDR3 is built from 14 residues. The germline V gene has CDR1 SGHRS and CDR2 YFSETQ. V was trimmed by 2 bases and J by 4 bases, leaving 10 bases between them. Methods used by the authors: Estimated nucleated cell counts came from reference gene primer amplification. Repertoires were generated with immunoSEQ multiplex PCR, while TCRdb's copy carries only in-frame clones and drops some. Clone size and V and J calls were adopted from that table, with D and trimming inferred from the DNA. The sample contains fewer than 350,000 clones, approximately 85% of which appear only once. In this sample, this clone turned up a few times.

The sample was peripheral blood. The chain has TRBV5-1 and TRBJ1-5; possible D gene TRBD1, 5 bases. This receptor was obtained from a human donor in a cohort sampled during active COVID-19. DNA of the CDR3: TGCGCCAGCAGCTTCGGGGGTTTGAATCAGCCCCAGCATTTT. This codes for CASSFGGLNQPQHF.